The TCR beta chain under discussion was sequenced for a study of identical twins. This CDR3 region has 14 residues. V shed 2 bases and J shed 7 bases, with 12 bases lying between them. Germline CDR1 reads MNHEY; CDR2 reads SVGAGI. TCRdb re-called the 5' RACE reads with MiXCR, one entry per CDR3 protein. The sample consists of about 520,000 distinct CDR3 sequences, around 20% of them appearing once. This clonotype was recorded a few times. These data also featured in a second study, about T cells expressing NK-cell markers.

The J gene is TRBJ2-1, the V gene TRBV6-5; D perhaps matches TRBD2 (7 bases). The sequenced sample consisted of CD4+ T cells sorted from blood. This sequence originates from a woman aged 18-30 years in good health. The CDR3 loop reads CASSYGGGRNEQFF. The CDR3 nucleotides read TGTGCCAGCAGTTACGGGGGGGGCAGGAATGAGCAGTTCTTC.